Listed below are T cell receptor beta chains from one sample, sequenced in a study of OX40 agonist ivuxolimab in advanced cancers. Here immunoSEQ multiplex PCR was the method, and the copy in TCRdb shows in-frame clones only, minus some. In the table there are more than 20,000 clones, around 83% of which are singletons. Sample: CD4+ or CD8+ T cells sorted from blood, taken in a trial of the OX40 agonist ivuxolimab. These receptors were collected from an adult with an advanced solid tumor such as melanoma, head and neck, liver or kidney cancer. Both conserved end residues are part of each CDR3. The D gene is left open where the match is weak. Only some rows state a clone size, as once, few, many or a class for expanded clones.

clone_size: NA; v_call: TRBV25-1; j_call: TRBJ2-1; cdr3_length: 15; d_call: TRBD1; cdr3_nt: TGTGCCAGCGTATCGCGAGGGGGCCTGAGGAATGAGCAGTTCTTC; cdr3_aa: CASVSRGGLRNEQFF
clone_size: NA; v_call: TRBV7-2; j_call: TRBJ1-2; cdr3_length: 15; d_call: TRBD1; cdr3_nt: TGTGCCAGCAGCCCACGACAGGGGGCGAACTATGGCTACACCTTC; cdr3_aa: CASSPRQGANYGYTF
clone_size: NA; v_call: TRBV27; j_call: TRBJ2-1; cdr3_length: 14; d_call: TRBD2; cdr3_nt: TGTGCCAGCAGTTTGCTAGCGGGAATCCATGAGCAGTTCTTC; cdr3_aa: CASSLLAGIHEQFF
clone_size: NA; v_call: TRBV7-8; j_call: TRBJ2-2; cdr3_length: 17; d_call: TRBD2; cdr3_nt: TGTGCCAGCAGCCGAAAAAGGGTAGCGGGGATAACCGGGGAGCTGTTTTTT; cdr3_aa: CASSRKRVAGITGELFF
clone_size: few; v_call: TRBV28; j_call: TRBJ2-7; cdr3_length: 12; d_call: TRBD1; cdr3_nt: TGTGCCAGCAGCACCCAAAGGGGGCCGCAGTACTTC; cdr3_aa: CASSTQRGPQYF
clone_size: NA; v_call: TRBV2; j_call: TRBJ2-4; cdr3_length: 17; d_call: NA; cdr3_nt: TGTGCCAGCAGCTCTAGCGAGCTGTCTGGAGCCAAAAACATTCAGTACTTC; cdr3_aa: CASSSSELSGAKNIQYF
clone_size: NA; v_call: TRBV5-6; j_call: TRBJ1-3; cdr3_length: 14; d_call: NA; cdr3_nt: TGTGCCAGCAGGGGCAGGGTCTCTGGAAACACCATATATTTT; cdr3_aa: CASRGRVSGNTIYF
clone_size: NA; v_call: TRBV28; j_call: TRBJ2-3; cdr3_length: 17; d_call: TRBD1; cdr3_nt: TGTGCCAGCAGTTTATTCTCCGGGACAGGGGTTTCGGATACGCAGTATTTT; cdr3_aa: CASSLFSGTGVSDTQYF
clone_size: NA; v_call: TRBV5-6; j_call: TRBJ2-1; cdr3_length: 16; d_call: TRBD2; cdr3_nt: TGTGCCAGCAGCTCAGGGCCAGCGGGAGCCTACAATGAGCAGTTCTTC; cdr3_aa: CASSSGPAGAYNEQFF
clone_size: NA; v_call: TRBV7-9; j_call: TRBJ1-4; cdr3_length: 14; d_call: NA; cdr3_nt: TGTGCCAGCACCTCGGGCTCCGGTTGGGAAAAACTGTTTTTT; cdr3_aa: CASTSGSGWEKLFF
clone_size: NA; v_call: TRBV5-6; j_call: TRBJ2-3; cdr3_length: 18; d_call: TRBD2; cdr3_nt: TGTGCCAGCAGCTTGATAATCGGGGCTAGCGGGAGCACAGATACGCAGTATTTT; cdr3_aa: CASSLIIGASGSTDTQYF
clone_size: NA; v_call: TRBV10-3; j_call: TRBJ2-7; cdr3_length: 16; d_call: TRBD1; cdr3_nt: TGTGCCATCAGTGTCCCGGGACAGGGGGACCCCTACGAGCAGTACTTC; cdr3_aa: CAISVPGQGDPYEQYF
clone_size: NA; v_call: TRBV28; j_call: TRBJ2-3; cdr3_length: 15; d_call: TRBD2; cdr3_nt: TGTGCCAGCAGTTTTCTGCAGGGAGGGACAGATACGCAGTATTTT; cdr3_aa: CASSFLQGGTDTQYF
clone_size: NA; v_call: TRBV11-3; j_call: TRBJ2-1; cdr3_length: 14; d_call: NA; cdr3_nt: TGTGCCAGCAGCTTAGATCAGGGCAGGGTTGAGCAGTTCTTC; cdr3_aa: CASSLDQGRVEQFF
clone_size: NA; v_call: TRBV10-1; j_call: TRBJ1-1; cdr3_length: 14; d_call: NA; cdr3_nt: TGCGCCAGCAGTGTAGGGGCATCGAACACTGAAGCTTTCTTT; cdr3_aa: CASSVGASNTEAFF
clone_size: NA; v_call: TRBV21-1; j_call: TRBJ2-3; cdr3_length: 17; d_call: NA; cdr3_nt: TGTGCCAGCAGCAAGGAGGGGACGGGAGCGGGAAAAGATACGCAGTATTTT; cdr3_aa: CASSKEGTGAGKDTQYF
clone_size: NA; v_call: TRBV19; j_call: TRBJ1-2; cdr3_length: 13; d_call: NA; cdr3_nt: TGTGCCAGTAGTATCTCGGACGCGGAGGGCTACACCTTC; cdr3_aa: CASSISDAEGYTF
clone_size: NA; v_call: TRBV7-3; j_call: TRBJ1-1; cdr3_length: 11; d_call: NA; cdr3_nt: TGTGCCAGCACCTGGGTGACTGAAGCTTTCTTT; cdr3_aa: CASTWVTEAFF
clone_size: medium-sized; v_call: TRBV2; j_call: TRBJ2-3; cdr3_length: 15; d_call: TRBD2; cdr3_nt: TGTGCCAGCAGTCATGGGTCTAGCGGAGACGCGACGCAGTATTTT; cdr3_aa: CASSHGSSGDATQYF
clone_size: once; v_call: TRBV2; j_call: TRBJ1-5; cdr3_length: 19; d_call: TRBD1; cdr3_nt: TGTGCCAGCAGCGAGCTGATCCTAGACAGGGTCTATGGCAATCAGCCCCAGCATTTT; cdr3_aa: CASSELILDRVYGNQPQHF
clone_size: NA; v_call: TRBV29-1; j_call: TRBJ1-2; cdr3_length: 12; d_call: NA; cdr3_nt: TGCAGCGTTGAATACGCGTCGGGTGGCTACACCTTC; cdr3_aa: CSVEYASGGYTF
clone_size: NA; v_call: TRBV28; j_call: TRBJ1-5; cdr3_length: 16; d_call: NA; cdr3_nt: TGTGCCAGCAGCCTGTCGTGGAGCGGCTTCAATCAGCCCCAGCATTTT; cdr3_aa: CASSLSWSGFNQPQHF
clone_size: NA; v_call: TRBV5-1; j_call: TRBJ2-5; cdr3_length: 15; d_call: NA; cdr3_nt: TGCGCCAGCAGCTTGGTCGCCTTCCCCCAGGGGACCCAGTACTTC; cdr3_aa: CASSLVAFPQGTQYF
clone_size: NA; v_call: TRBV4-2; j_call: TRBJ2-1; cdr3_length: 16; d_call: TRBD2; cdr3_nt: TGTGCCAGCAGCCAAAATCTAGCGGGACAGAGGAATGAGCAGTTCTTC; cdr3_aa: CASSQNLAGQRNEQFF
clone_size: once; v_call: TRBV7-9; j_call: TRBJ2-1; cdr3_length: 15; d_call: NA; cdr3_nt: TGTGCCAGCAGCTTAAACTTCGGAGAATACAATGAGCAGTTCTTC; cdr3_aa: CASSLNFGEYNEQFF
clone_size: NA; v_call: TRBV7-9; j_call: TRBJ2-1; cdr3_length: 13; d_call: NA; cdr3_nt: TGTGCCAGCACCTTCGGACCCCACAATGAGCAGTTCTTC; cdr3_aa: CASTFGPHNEQFF
clone_size: few; v_call: TRBV2; j_call: TRBJ2-7; cdr3_length: 13; d_call: TRBD1; cdr3_nt: TGTGCCAGCAGTCGGACAGGGGACTACGAGCAGTACTTC; cdr3_aa: CASSRTGDYEQYF
clone_size: NA; v_call: TRBV28; j_call: TRBJ2-3; cdr3_length: 14; d_call: NA; cdr3_nt: TGTGCCAGCAGATCCGGGGCAATGGCAGATACGCAGTATTTT; cdr3_aa: CASRSGAMADTQYF
clone_size: NA; v_call: TRBV5-1; j_call: TRBJ1-2; cdr3_length: 10; d_call: NA; cdr3_nt: TGCGCCAGCAAAAGGTACGGCTACACCTTC; cdr3_aa: CASKRYGYTF
clone_size: NA; v_call: TRBV13; j_call: TRBJ1-1; cdr3_length: 15; d_call: NA; cdr3_nt: TGTGCCAGCACCCAGCGTACAGTCTTGGATAAGGGAGCTTTCTTT; cdr3_aa: CASTQRTVLDKGAFF
clone_size: NA; v_call: TRBV28; j_call: TRBJ1-3; cdr3_length: 16; d_call: TRBD1; cdr3_nt: TGTGCCAGCAGGATCGACGGGACAGGGTATCGTGACACCATATATTTT; cdr3_aa: CASRIDGTGYRDTIYF
clone_size: NA; v_call: TRBV27; j_call: TRBJ2-5; cdr3_length: 15; d_call: NA; cdr3_nt: TGTGCCAGCAGTCCCGGGACACAACCCCAAGAGACCCAGTACTTC; cdr3_aa: CASSPGTQPQETQYF
clone_size: large; v_call: TRBV4-1; j_call: TRBJ1-4; cdr3_length: 16; d_call: NA; cdr3_nt: TGCGCCAGCAGCCAAGATAGGTACAGGGCGAATGAAAAACTGTTTTTT; cdr3_aa: CASSQDRYRANEKLFF
clone_size: NA; v_call: TRBV4-1; j_call: TRBJ2-5; cdr3_length: 15; d_call: NA; cdr3_nt: TGCGCCAGCAGCCCGACTATTATGGGACAAGAGACCCAGTACTTC; cdr3_aa: CASSPTIMGQETQYF
clone_size: NA; v_call: TRBV7-9; j_call: TRBJ2-4; cdr3_length: 13; d_call: NA; cdr3_nt: TGTGCCAGCAGCTTCCCCCTAGAGGACATTCAGTACTTC; cdr3_aa: CASSFPLEDIQYF
clone_size: NA; v_call: TRBV5-6; j_call: TRBJ1-1; cdr3_length: 15; d_call: NA; cdr3_nt: TGTGCCAGCAGCTTGGAGGCGTATCTAAACACTGAAGCTTTCTTT; cdr3_aa: CASSLEAYLNTEAFF
clone_size: NA; v_call: TRBV14; j_call: TRBJ2-7; cdr3_length: 16; d_call: NA; cdr3_nt: TGTGCCAGCAGCCGTCCGGGACACCTGACCTCCTACGAGCAGTACTTC; cdr3_aa: CASSRPGHLTSYEQYF
clone_size: NA; v_call: TRBV6-5; j_call: TRBJ1-3; cdr3_length: 14; d_call: NA; cdr3_nt: TGTGCCAGCAGTTACTCGGACTCTGGAAACACCATATATTTT; cdr3_aa: CASSYSDSGNTIYF
clone_size: few; v_call: TRBV27; j_call: TRBJ2-5; cdr3_length: 16; d_call: TRBD2; cdr3_nt: TGTGCCAGCAGTTTACTCCCCGGGGGGGGCGAGGAGACCCAGTACTTC; cdr3_aa: CASSLLPGGGEETQYF
clone_size: NA; v_call: TRBV5-4; j_call: TRBJ2-3; cdr3_length: 15; d_call: NA; cdr3_nt: TGTGCCAGCAGCTTGATTGAGCGGGTGAGAGATACGCAGTATTTT; cdr3_aa: CASSLIERVRDTQYF
clone_size: NA; v_call: TRBV19; j_call: TRBJ2-1; cdr3_length: 15; d_call: TRBD2; cdr3_nt: TGTGCCAGTAGTATCTTACTAGCGGGTCCCAATGAGCAGTTCTTC; cdr3_aa: CASSILLAGPNEQFF
clone_size: NA; v_call: TRBV28; j_call: TRBJ2-7; cdr3_length: 14; d_call: NA; cdr3_nt: TGTGCCAGCAGTCCAACGACTAGACTCCACGAGCAGTACTTC; cdr3_aa: CASSPTTRLHEQYF
clone_size: NA; v_call: TRBV28; j_call: TRBJ1-4; cdr3_length: 13; d_call: NA; cdr3_nt: TGTGCCTCACGGCCCGTCAACCATGAAAAACTGTTTTTT; cdr3_aa: CASRPVNHEKLFF
clone_size: NA; v_call: TRBV27; j_call: TRBJ2-7; cdr3_length: 13; d_call: NA; cdr3_nt: TGTGCCAGCAGTTTAGGCCCGCTTTACGAGCAGTACTTC; cdr3_aa: CASSLGPLYEQYF
clone_size: NA; v_call: TRBV7-6; j_call: TRBJ2-5; cdr3_length: 15; d_call: NA; cdr3_nt: TGTGCCAGCAGCTTGGTCGTTCCCCCTCAAGAGACCCAGTACTTC; cdr3_aa: CASSLVVPPQETQYF
clone_size: NA; v_call: TRBV5-1; j_call: TRBJ1-3; cdr3_length: 14; d_call: NA; cdr3_nt: TGCGCCAGCTGGGGGGCCGACTCTGGAAACACCATATATTTT; cdr3_aa: CASWGADSGNTIYF
clone_size: NA; v_call: TRBV7-7; j_call: TRBJ2-7; cdr3_length: 14; d_call: TRBD1; cdr3_nt: TGTGCTAGCAGTTCAGGGGGATCCCCCTACGAGCAGTACTTC; cdr3_aa: CASSSGGSPYEQYF
clone_size: NA; v_call: TRBV6-1; j_call: TRBJ1-3; cdr3_length: 15; d_call: NA; cdr3_nt: TGTGCCAGCAGTGAAAGCAAGAACTCTGGAAACACCATATATTTT; cdr3_aa: CASSESKNSGNTIYF
clone_size: NA; v_call: TRBV29-1; j_call: TRBJ2-1; cdr3_length: 16; d_call: NA; cdr3_nt: TGCAGCGTTGAAGGGGACCCTTTAATCTCCTACAATGAGCAGTTCTTC; cdr3_aa: CSVEGDPLISYNEQFF
clone_size: NA; v_call: TRBV11-1; j_call: TRBJ1-2; cdr3_length: 15; d_call: NA; cdr3_nt: TGTGCCAGCAGCTTAGCCCCTACTATTAACTATGGCTACACCTTC; cdr3_aa: CASSLAPTINYGYTF
clone_size: NA; v_call: TRBV7-9; j_call: TRBJ2-5; cdr3_length: 13; d_call: NA; cdr3_nt: TGTGCCAGCAGCCCGGGGACACAAGAGACCCAGTACTTC; cdr3_aa: CASSPGTQETQYF
clone_size: NA; v_call: TRBV7-8; j_call: TRBJ2-7; cdr3_length: 10; d_call: NA; cdr3_nt: TGTGCCAGCAGCTCAGGCGAGCAGTACTTC; cdr3_aa: CASSSGEQYF
clone_size: NA; v_call: TRBV27; j_call: TRBJ1-2; cdr3_length: 16; d_call: TRBD1; cdr3_nt: TGTGCCAGCAGTTTATCACAGGGGCCCTCCTACTATGGCTACACCTTC; cdr3_aa: CASSLSQGPSYYGYTF
clone_size: NA; v_call: TRBV4-2; j_call: TRBJ2-7; cdr3_length: 15; d_call: TRBD2; cdr3_nt: TGTGCCAGCAGCCAAGATAGGTCTAGCGGTTACGAGCAGTACTTC; cdr3_aa: CASSQDRSSGYEQYF